Below, 21 T cell receptor beta chains from the same sample are listed, as sequenced in a study of blood T cell repertoires in COVID-19. Clones were read by immunoSEQ multiplex PCR, and TCRdb kept only the in-frame ones, dropping some. The sample has fewer than 300,000 clones, under 90% seen once; the top ten hold 9.4%. The source material was peripheral blood. The receptors were gathered from a woman between 50 and 59 years old who had recovered from COVID-19.

The chain uses TRBV5-6 and TRBJ1-5; D unclear. Deletions cut 4 bases from V and 1 base from J, with 12 bases between. The CDR3 runs 15 residues. Germline V lookup: CDR1 SGHDT, CDR2 YYEEEE. In DNA form, the CDR3 reads TGTGCCAGCAGCCAGACGCCGGGAAGCAATCAGCCCCAGCATTTT. This codes for CASSQTPGSNQPQHF.

On this clone itself: An end of the junction differs from the germline gene, which may be a read error. The chain links TRBV5-1 to TRBJ2-5, with D possibly matching TRBD2 (6 bases). Germline V lookup: CDR1 SGHRS, CDR2 YFSETQ. This CDR3 has 14 amino acids. As DNA, the CDR3 is TGCGCCAGCACCTTGGGCAGGGAGGCAGCGACCCAGTACTTC. Its protein product is CASTLGREAATQYF.

This chain links TRBV1 with TRBJ1-5; the table's D call, TRBD1, has no DNA check behind it. TRBV1 is recorded as a pseudogene. This CDR3 region has 14 residues. The CDR3: CTSSQEGPLGSQHF. Written as DNA, the CDR3 is TGCACCAGCAGCCAAGAGGGGCCGCTGGGGTCCCAGCATTTT.

The chain recombines TRBV5-4 with TRBJ2-2, with TRBD2 identical over 8 bases. V lost 2 bases and J lost 4; bases outside the gene matches: 7. This CDR3 comprises 16 residues. The germline gives CDR1 SGHNT, CDR2 YYREEE (reference sequence). The CDR3 DNA sequence: TGTGCCAGCAGCTTAGTCGCAGCGGGAGTCACCGGGGAGCTGTTTTTT. Its protein is CASSLVAAGVTGELFF.

The chain links TRBV7-8 to TRBJ1-5; 7 bases align to TRBD1. The CDR3 covers 16 residues. Germline CDR1 SGHVS, CDR2 FQNEAQ. The J segment lost 7 bases and the V segment lost 1 base, leaving 10 bases of the junction unmatched. The chain's CDR3 is CASSLVGTVGGQPQHF. CDR3 DNA sequence: TGTGCCAGCAGCTTAGTTGGGACAGTGGGTGGCCAGCCCCAGCATTTT.

The chain is built from TRBV3-1 (or the pseudogene TRBV3-2) and TRBJ1-1; D perhaps matches TRBD1 (5 bases). The CDR3 sequence is 13 residues long. In germline, CDR1 is LGHDT, CDR2 YNNKEL (reference sequence). V lost 3 bases and J lost 7, with 12 bases in between. The CDR3 nucleotides are TGTGCCAGCAGCCAGGCGGGGCCCCTTGAAGCTTTCTTT. Protein: CASSQAGPLEAFF.

Only a few counts were recorded for this clone. This chain connects TRBV9 to TRBJ1-1, with D possibly being TRBD1 (6 bases). Germline V CDR1 and CDR2: SGDLS, YYNGEE. The V end was cut by 3 bases, the J end by 1 base, with 16 bases between. The CDR3 extends over 16 amino acids. The DNA of the CDR3 is TGTGCCAGCAGCGCCCACGGGACATGGTCGAACACTGAAGCTTTCTTT. As protein: CASSAHGTWSNTEAFF.

The gene calls are TRBV4-2 and TRBJ1-3; D ambiguous. This CDR3 comprises 16 residues. CDR1 is LGHNA, CDR2 YNFKEQ, per germline. V lost 1 base to trimming and J lost 0 bases, with 10 bases between them. The CDR3 region has the DNA TGTGCCAGCAGCCAAGTCCGAGGCAGCTCTGGAAACACCATATATTTT. Residues: CASSQVRGSSGNTIYF.

Regarding this clone: Within the sample, other DNA sequences also encode this same CDR3. J is TRBJ1-1 and V is TRBV30; a weak D match, TRBD1 (6 bases). Germline CDR1 reads GTSNPN; CDR2 reads SVGIG (reference sequence). The V gene lost 2 bases and the J gene lost 1 base, with 8 bases spanning the gap. The CDR3 runs 13 residues. CDR3 loop: CAWSTTGNTEAFF. Written as DNA, the CDR3 is TGTGCCTGGAGTACGACAGGGAACACTGAAGCTTTCTTT.

This chain joins TRBV7-9 and TRBJ1-3; D unclear. Trimming left V 5 bases short and J 4 bases short, with 15 bases between. This CDR3 has 15 amino acids. Germline CDR1 and CDR2: SEHNR and FQNEAQ (reference sequence). The CDR3 loop reads CASSPRSVSGNTIYF. The CDR3 bases are TGTGCCAGCAGCCCTAGGTCAGTCTCAGGAAACACCATATATTTT. Drawing the rest from reference TRBV7-9 and TRBJ1-3, the complete variable domain is DTGVSQNPRHKITKRGQNVTFRCDPISEHNRLYWYRQTLGQGPEFLTYFQNEAQLEKSRLLSDRFSAERPKGSFSTLEIQRTEQGDSAMYLCASSPRSVSGNTIYFGEGSWLTVV.

This clone was seen just once. The V gene is TRBV24-1, the J gene TRBJ2-3; 8 bases are shared with TRBD2. Germline V lookup: CDR1 KGHDR, CDR2 SFDVKD. Trimming cost V 9 bases and J 6 bases; bases outside gene matches: 10. The length of the CDR3 is 14 residues. CDR3 sequence reads: CATCASGLGDTQYF. The CDR3 region has the DNA TGTGCCACCTGCGCTAGCGGGCTGGGGGATACGCAGTATTTT.

The chain combines TRBV7-2 with TRBJ2-5; 10 bases are a match to TRBD1. V shed 0 bases and J 5 bases; nucleotides not matched to a gene: 6. Germline CDR1 SGHTA, CDR2 FQGNSA. CDR3 length equals 16 residues. CDR3 sequence reads: CASSLALGTGVETQYF. CDR3 bases: TGTGCCAGCAGCTTAGCGCTCGGGACAGGGGTGGAGACCCAGTACTTC.

The J gene is TRBJ2-3, the V gene TRBV19; TRBD1 is a possible D gene (6 bases). Looked up from germline, CDR1 is LNHDA and CDR2 is SQIVND (reference sequence). This CDR3 spans 18 amino acids. V dropped 5 bases and J dropped 4 bases, with 25 bases sitting between them. CDR3 sequence reads: CASSETNSRRTVPDTQYF. The CDR3 coding sequence is TGTGCCAGTAGTGAGACGAACAGTCGGAGGACAGTACCAGATACGCAGTATTTT. The full variable domain, rest sourced from reference TRBV19 and TRBJ2-3, is DGGITQSPKYLFRKEGQNVTLSCEQNLNHDAMYWYRQDPGQGLRLIYYSQIVNDFQKGDIAEGYSVSREKKESFPLTVTSAQKNPTAFYLCASSETNSRRTVPDTQYFGPGTRLTVL.

The rearrangement links TRBV6-2 or TRBV6-3 to TRBJ2-1; D gene uncertain. The CDR3 consists of 14 residues. Germline assignment: CDR1 MNHEY and CDR2 SVGEGT. V was trimmed by 5 bases and J by 4 bases, leaving 12 bases between them. In DNA, the CDR3 is TGTGCCAGCAGTGGGCGTATCAGATACAATGAGCAGTTCTTC. This gives the protein CASSGRIRYNEQFF.

This chain joins TRBV18 and TRBJ2-1, with 7 bases matching TRBD1. Germline trimming cut 0 bases from V and 7 bases from J; bases unmatched to any gene: 3. Germline CDR1 is KGHSH and CDR2 is LQKENI. The CDR3 consists of 14 residues. As DNA, the CDR3 is TGTGCCAGCTCACCACCGGGACAGCCTAATGAGCAGTTCTTC. Translating it yields CASSPPGQPNEQFF.

The V and J genes are TRBV28 and TRBJ1-5, with TRBD1 matching 7 bases. The germline V gene has CDR1 MDHEN and CDR2 SYDVKM. The ends lost 6 bases at V and 7 bases at J; junction bases unmatched: 6. There are 13 residues in the CDR3. CDR3 in DNA: TGTGCCAGCAGCAGGACAGGTACACAGCCCCAGCATTTT. The encoded protein is CASSRTGTQPQHF. Using reference TRBV28 and TRBJ1-5 for the parts outside the CDR3, the full variable domain is DVKVTQSSRYLVKRTGEKVFLECVQDMDHENMFWYRQDPGLGLRLIYFSYDVKMKEKGDIPEGYSVSREKKERFSLILESASTNQTSMYLCASSRTGTQPQHFGDGTRLSIL.

The J gene is TRBJ1-1, the V gene TRBV9; D is uncertain. The CDR3 is 14 amino acids. From germline, CDR1 is SGDLS and CDR2 YYNGEE. Between the trimmed V and J ends, which lost 1 base and 1 base, there was a span of 8 bases. CDR3: CASSVTAANTEAFF. The CDR3 coding sequence is TGTGCCAGCAGCGTAACGGCGGCGAACACTGAAGCTTTCTTT.

This chain uses TRBV11-2 with TRBJ2-7; D uncertain. Trimming stripped 5 bases from V and 4 bases from J, with 6 bases between. Germline CDR1 is SGHAT and CDR2 is FQNNGV. The CDR3 runs to 11 residues. This CDR3 is CASSLQYEQYF. CDR3 bases: TGTGCCAGCAGCCTACAGTACGAGCAGTACTTC.

The chain joins TRBV4-3 to TRBJ2-7; tentative D call: TRBD1 (5 bases). The V end lost 0 bases, the J end lost 2 bases, and 17 bases lay between the germline ends. The CDR3 runs 17 residues. Germline V lookup: CDR1 LGHNA, CDR2 YSLEER. CDR3: CASSQDSWTNRAYEQYF. DNA of the CDR3: TGCGCCAGCAGCCAAGATAGCTGGACAAATAGGGCCTACGAGCAGTACTTC.

The V gene is TRBV4-3, the J gene TRBJ1-1; weak D call: TRBD1 (6 bases). CDR1 LGHNA and CDR2 YSLEER come from the germline V gene. CDR3 length: 16 residues. With 0 bases removed from V and 9 bases from J, the gap between germline ends came to 20 bases. This chain's CDR3 is CASSQEGTGRENQAFF. The CDR3 bases are TGCGCCAGCAGCCAAGAAGGAACAGGGAGGGAGAACCAAGCTTTCTTT.

This chain links TRBV28 with TRBJ2-3, with 8 bases aligning to TRBD1. Germline trimming cut 8 bases from V and 5 bases from J; bases unmatched to any gene: 15. The CDR3 consists of 16 residues. From germline, CDR1 is MDHEN and CDR2 SYDVKM. The CDR3 DNA reads TGTGCCAGCCATTTCTTGACTCAGGGGGCAGGAGATACGCAGTATTTT. The encoded protein is CASHFLTQGAGDTQYF.